Listed here are 20 T cell receptor beta chains from one sample, sequenced in a study of blood T cell repertoires in COVID-19. Assay: immunoSEQ multiplex PCR; the TCRdb copy retains only in-frame clones and omits some. The data hold 100,000 to 150,000 clones, with about 85% observed a single time. The sequencing input was peripheral blood. The receptors here all came from a woman of 80 years or more with acute or convalescent COVID-19.

V and J are TRBV2 and TRBJ2-3, with D perhaps TRBD2 (6 bases). The CDR3 runs 12 residues. Germline assignment: CDR1 SNHLY and CDR2 FYNNEI. With 6 bases removed from V and 11 bases from J, the gap between germline ends came to 15 bases. Written as DNA, the CDR3 is TGTGCCAGCAGCGGTCCCGGAGGGGAGCAGTATTTT. It is translated as CASSGPGGEQYF.

The chain has TRBV6-5 and TRBJ2-7, with TRBD1 matching over 12 bases. V lost 6 bases and J lost 2; bases outside the gene matches: 5. The CDR3 runs to 15 residues. The germline CDR1 and CDR2 sequences are MNHEY and SVGAGI. The CDR3: CASRGDRGLPYEQYF. The CDR3 DNA sequence: TGTGCCAGCAGAGGGGACAGGGGGCTCCCCTACGAGCAGTACTTC.

The V and J genes are TRBV11-2 and TRBJ2-1, with 11 bases aligning to TRBD2. CDR1 is SGHAT, CDR2 FQNNGV, per germline. V dropped 0 bases and J dropped 12; count of bases not matched to a gene: 4. The CDR3 runs to 14 residues. The CDR3 spells CASSLELAGEGQFF. CDR3 DNA sequence: TGTGCCAGCAGCTTAGAACTAGCGGGGGAAGGGCAGTTCTTC.

V and J are TRBV27 and TRBJ2-1; 7 nucleotides align to TRBD2. Looked up from germline, CDR1 is MNHEY and CDR2 is SMNVEV (reference sequence). Trimming removed 6 bases from V and 9 bases from J; junction bases left unmatched: 11. The CDR3 is 14 residues long. The CDR3 nucleotides read TGTGCCAGCAGAGCGGGGACGAAATGGGGTGAGCAGTTCTTC. Its protein is CASRAGTKWGEQFF.

The chain is built from TRBV2 and TRBJ1-1, with TRBD1 identical over 7 bases. Trimming at V came to 2 bases and at J to 11 bases, leaving 5 bases not matched to a gene. The CDR3 is 12 amino acids. CDR1 and CDR2 (germline): SNHLY, FYNNEI. The CDR3 DNA follows: TGTGCCAGCAGTGAAAATTCCAGGGGGGCTTTCTTT. Translated: CASSENSRGAFF.

The rearrangement uses TRBV4-1 and TRBJ1-4; 7 positions agree with TRBD1. Germline V gene sequence: CDR1 MGHRA, CDR2 YSYEKL. Trimming removed 4 bases from V and 6 bases from J; junction bases left unmatched: 8. This CDR3 is 15 amino acids long. CDR3 nucleotide sequence: TGCGCCAGCAGCCTGCGAGGCAGGGGGGATGAAAAACTGTTTTTT. It translates to CASSLRGRGDEKLFF.

The genes are TRBV19 and TRBJ1-6; the match to TRBD1 covers 8 bases. This CDR3 region has 13 residues. Germline assignment: CDR1 LNHDA and CDR2 SQIVND (reference sequence). V gave up 5 bases and J gave up 10 bases; unmatched junction bases: 4. CDR3 sequence: CASSPTGGSPLHF. The CDR3 nucleotides are TGTGCCAGTAGTCCAACAGGGGGATCACCCCTCCACTTT.

The rearrangement links TRBV5-5 to TRBJ2-5; TRBD1 is a possible D gene (5 bases). V shed 0 bases and J shed 4 bases, with 10 bases lying between them. The CDR3 has 14 amino acids. Germline V gives CDR1 SGHKS, CDR2 YYEKEE (reference sequence). The CDR3 loop reads CASSLAPRVETQYF. The CDR3, as DNA: TGTGCCAGCAGCTTGGCTCCCAGGGTAGAGACCCAGTACTTC.

The V call is TRBV20-1, the J call TRBJ2-7, with 10 bases identical to TRBD2. Trimming cost V 6 bases and J 7 bases; bases outside gene matches: 6. Germline V gene sequence: CDR1 DFQATT, CDR2 SNEGSKA (reference sequence). The length of the CDR3 is 12 residues. Here the CDR3 DNA reads TGCAGTGCCAGTAGCGGGGGGCTAGAGCAGTACTTC. Encoded protein: CSASSGGLEQYF.

V gene TRBV27 combines with J gene TRBJ2-4; 7 bases are shared with TRBD1. The V gene's germline CDR1 is MNHEY and CDR2 SMNVEV (reference sequence). V shed 9 bases, J shed 9 bases, and the junction held 8 bases outside the gene matches. The CDR3 is 12 residues long. The CDR3 sequence: CASRTGYGIQYF. CDR3 in DNA: TGTGCCAGTAGGACAGGTTACGGCATTCAGTACTTC.

This chain connects TRBV7-9 to TRBJ1-2; no definite D call. V was pared by 5 bases and J by 10 bases, with 8 bases between. Germline V gene sequence: CDR1 SEHNR, CDR2 FQNEAQ (reference sequence). This CDR3 has 10 residues. This chain's CDR3 is CASSERVYTF. In DNA form, the CDR3 reads TGTGCCAGCAGCGAAAGAGTCTACACCTTC.

The chain recombines TRBV3-1 (or the pseudogene TRBV3-2) with TRBJ1-1; D is undetermined. The CDR3 loop spans 13 amino acids. V gave up 3 bases and J gave up 1 base, with 6 bases separating them. The germline gives CDR1 LGHDT, CDR2 YNNKEL (reference sequence). The CDR3 loop is CASSQGTNTEAFF. In nucleotides, the CDR3 is TGTGCCAGCAGCCAGGGCACGAACACTGAAGCTTTCTTT.

The chain joins TRBV19 to TRBJ1-3, with TRBD1 identical over 8 bases. CDR3 length equals 15 residues. V shed 5 bases and J 1 base; nucleotides not matched to a gene: 4. Germline V CDR1 and CDR2: LNHDA, SQIVND (reference sequence). The CDR3 spells CASSDRGTSGNTIYF. The CDR3 nucleotides are TGTGCCAGTAGTGACAGGGGTACGTCTGGAAACACCATATATTTT.

The chain joins TRBV10-3 to TRBJ1-4, with D unresolved. The V and J ends lost 3 bases and 9 bases respectively, with 11 bases between them. The CDR3 consists of 13 residues. Germline CDR1 is ENHRY and CDR2 is SYGVKD. In DNA, the CDR3 is TGTGCCATCAGTGACCCGAGGCAAAAAAAACTGTTTTTT. This sequence encodes CAISDPRQKKLFF.

The chain links TRBV6-1 to TRBJ1-2, with 9 nucleotides matching TRBD1. This CDR3 contains 16 residues. Looked up from germline, CDR1 is MNHNS and CDR2 is SASEGT. The ends lost 4 bases at V and 1 base at J; junction bases unmatched: 7. CDR3 sequence reads: CASSVKQGANNYGYTF. Written as DNA, the CDR3 is TGTGCCAGCAGTGTTAAACAGGGGGCGAATAACTATGGCTACACCTTC.

The chain joins TRBV27 to TRBJ2-2; D may be TRBD1 (6 bases). The CDR3 contains 15 residues. V was trimmed by 5 bases and J by 5 bases, leaving 15 bases between them. Per germline, CDR1 MNHEY and CDR2 SMNVEV (reference sequence). The CDR3 DNA reads as TGTGCCAGCAGTAACAGGGTTGTGGGAACCGGGGAGCTGTTTTTT. Protein: CASSNRVVGTGELFF.

This clone has more than one count but fewer than ten. The J gene is TRBJ1-2, the V gene TRBV15; 11 nucleotides line up with TRBD1. Per the germline V gene, CDR1 is LNHNV and CDR2 is YYDKDF (reference sequence). The trim removed 3 bases at V and 7 bases at J, leaving 7 bases unmatched. The CDR3 contains 15 residues. DNA for the CDR3: TGTGCCACCAGCAGGGGTGGACAGGGGGCCGGTGGCTACACCTTC. Its translation is CATSRGGQGAGGYTF.

This rearrangement joins TRBV28 to TRBJ1-5; D is possibly TRBD1 (6 bases). V dropped 5 bases and J dropped 5 bases, with 10 bases sitting between them. This CDR3 region has 13 residues. From germline, CDR1 is MDHEN and CDR2 SYDVKM. CDR3 DNA sequence: TGTGCCAGCAGTCGGGACACCCATCAGCCCCAGCATTTT. It encodes CASSRDTHQPQHF.

The chain is built from TRBV4-1 and TRBJ2-3; TRBD1 is a possible D gene (6 bases). Germline loops: CDR1 MGHRA, CDR2 YSYEKL. The CDR3 runs 14 residues. V was shortened by 0 bases and J by 5 bases, with 9 bases between the two germline ends. The CDR3 spells CASSQDSTGDTQYF. For the CDR3, the DNA is TGCGCCAGCAGCCAAGACTCGACAGGAGATACGCAGTATTTT.

The J gene is TRBJ1-1, the V gene TRBV2; TRBD1 matches 11 bases. Germline-derived CDR1 and CDR2 are SNHLY and FYNNEI. CDR3 length: 19 residues. V lost 7 bases and J lost 0; bases outside the gene matches: 16. The CDR3 here is CASIRTGGYLMSLNTEAFF. For the CDR3, the DNA is TGTGCCAGCATTAGGACAGGGGGCTACCTTATGAGTTTGAACACTGAAGCTTTCTTT.